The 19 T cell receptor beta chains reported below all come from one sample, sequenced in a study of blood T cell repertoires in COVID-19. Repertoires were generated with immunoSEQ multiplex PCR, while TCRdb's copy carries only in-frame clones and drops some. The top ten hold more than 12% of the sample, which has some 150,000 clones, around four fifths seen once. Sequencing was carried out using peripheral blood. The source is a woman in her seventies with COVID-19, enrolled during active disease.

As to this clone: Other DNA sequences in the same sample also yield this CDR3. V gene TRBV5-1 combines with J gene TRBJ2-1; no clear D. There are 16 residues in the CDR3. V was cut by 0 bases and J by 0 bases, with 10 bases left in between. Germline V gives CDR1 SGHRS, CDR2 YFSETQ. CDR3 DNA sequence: TGCGCCAGCAGCTTGGACGGAGAAAGCTCCTACAATGAGCAGTTCTTC. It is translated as CASSLDGESSYNEQFF.

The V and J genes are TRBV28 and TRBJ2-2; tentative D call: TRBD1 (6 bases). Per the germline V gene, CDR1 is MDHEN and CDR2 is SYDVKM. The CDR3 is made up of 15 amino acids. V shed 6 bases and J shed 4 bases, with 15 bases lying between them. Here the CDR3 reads CASSLAAGVTGELFF. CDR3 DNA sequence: TGTGCCAGCAGCTTGGCCGCAGGGGTCACCGGGGAGCTGTTTTTT.

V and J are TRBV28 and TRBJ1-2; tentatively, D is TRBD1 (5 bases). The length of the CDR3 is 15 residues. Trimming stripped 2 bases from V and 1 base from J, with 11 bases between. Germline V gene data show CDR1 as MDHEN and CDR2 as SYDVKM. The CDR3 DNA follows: TGTGCCAGCAGTTTAACCGGGGGGTTTAACTATGGCTACACCTTC. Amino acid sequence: CASSLTGGFNYGYTF.

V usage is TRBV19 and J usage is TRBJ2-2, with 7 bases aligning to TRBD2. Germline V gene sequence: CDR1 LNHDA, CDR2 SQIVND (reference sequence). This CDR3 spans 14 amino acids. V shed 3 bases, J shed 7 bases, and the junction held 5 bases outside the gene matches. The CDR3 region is CASSMQGGIGELFF. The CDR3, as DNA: TGTGCCAGTAGTATGCAGGGAGGGATCGGGGAGCTGTTTTTT.

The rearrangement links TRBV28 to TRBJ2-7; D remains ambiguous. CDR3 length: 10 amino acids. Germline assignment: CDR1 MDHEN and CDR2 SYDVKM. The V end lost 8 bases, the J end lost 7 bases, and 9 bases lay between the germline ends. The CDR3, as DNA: TGTGCCAGCGGGCGAGAGGAGCAGTACGTC. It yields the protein CASGREEQYV.

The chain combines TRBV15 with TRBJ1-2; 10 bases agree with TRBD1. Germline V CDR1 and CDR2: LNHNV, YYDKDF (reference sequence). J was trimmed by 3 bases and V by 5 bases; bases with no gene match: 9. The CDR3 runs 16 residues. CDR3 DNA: TGTGCCACCAGCTCCCGGGACAGGGGTTTGGACTATGGCTACACCTTC. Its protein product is CATSSRDRGLDYGYTF.

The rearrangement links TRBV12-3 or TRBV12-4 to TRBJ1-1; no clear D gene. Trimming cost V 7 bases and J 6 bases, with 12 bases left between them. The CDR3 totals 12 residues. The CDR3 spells CASTYRVPEAFF. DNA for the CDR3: TGTGCCAGCACATACCGGGTCCCTGAAGCTTTCTTT.

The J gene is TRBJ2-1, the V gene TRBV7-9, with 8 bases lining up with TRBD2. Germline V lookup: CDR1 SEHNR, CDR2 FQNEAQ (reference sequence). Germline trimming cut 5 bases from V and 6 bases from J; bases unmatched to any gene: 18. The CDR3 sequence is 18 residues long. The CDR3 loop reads CASSPRGGAGPPPNEQFF. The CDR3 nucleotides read TGTGCCAGCAGCCCCCGGGGGGGGGCAGGTCCTCCCCCCAATGAGCAGTTCTTC.

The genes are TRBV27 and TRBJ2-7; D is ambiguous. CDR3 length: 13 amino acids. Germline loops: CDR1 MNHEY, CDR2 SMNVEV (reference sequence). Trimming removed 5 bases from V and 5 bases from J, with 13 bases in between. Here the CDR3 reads CASSPTGFHEQYV. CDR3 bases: TGTGCCAGCAGTCCGACCGGGTTCCACGAGCAGTACGTC.

CDR3 DNA sequence: TGTGCCTGGAGCCCCCCAGGACAGCGGGGGCATTATAGCAATCAGCCCCAGCATTTT. Protein product: CAWSPPGQRGHYSNQPQHF. The chain links TRBV30 to TRBJ1-5; tentatively, D is TRBD1 (6 bases). Trimming cost V 3 bases and J 0 bases, with 24 bases left between them. The germline V gene encodes CDR1 GTSNPN and CDR2 SVGIG (reference sequence). There are 19 residues in the CDR3.

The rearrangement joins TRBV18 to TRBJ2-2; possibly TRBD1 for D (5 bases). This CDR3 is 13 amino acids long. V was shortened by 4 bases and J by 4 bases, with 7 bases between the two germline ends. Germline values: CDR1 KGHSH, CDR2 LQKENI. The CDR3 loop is CASSLRATGELFF. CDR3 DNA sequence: TGTGCCAGCTCACTCAGGGCCACCGGGGAGCTGTTTTTT. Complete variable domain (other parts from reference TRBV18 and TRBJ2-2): NAGVMQNPRHLVRRRGQEARLRCSPMKGHSHVYWYRQLPEEGLKFMVYLQKENIIDESGMPKERFSAEFPKEGPSILRIQQVVRGDSAAYFCASSLRATGELFFGEGSRLTVL.

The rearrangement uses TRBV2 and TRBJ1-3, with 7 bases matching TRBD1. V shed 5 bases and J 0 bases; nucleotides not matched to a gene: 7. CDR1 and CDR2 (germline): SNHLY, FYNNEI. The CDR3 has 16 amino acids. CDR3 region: CASSQDRPISGNTIYF. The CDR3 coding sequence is TGTGCCAGCAGTCAGGACAGGCCTATCTCTGGAAACACCATATATTTT.

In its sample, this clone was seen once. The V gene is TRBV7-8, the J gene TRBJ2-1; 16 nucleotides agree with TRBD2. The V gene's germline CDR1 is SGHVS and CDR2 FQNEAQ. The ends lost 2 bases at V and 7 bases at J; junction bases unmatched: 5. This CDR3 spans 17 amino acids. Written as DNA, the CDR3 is TGTGCCAGCAGCTTAAGCCGGGGACTAGCGGGAGGGAATGAGCAGTTCTTC. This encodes CASSLSRGLAGGNEQFF. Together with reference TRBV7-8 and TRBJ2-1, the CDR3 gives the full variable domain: GAGVSQSPRYKVAKRGQDVALRCDPISGHVSLFWYQQALGQGPEFLTYFQNEAQLDKSGLPSDRFFAERPEGSVSTLKIQRTQQEDSAVYLCASSLSRGLAGGNEQFFGPGTRLTVL.

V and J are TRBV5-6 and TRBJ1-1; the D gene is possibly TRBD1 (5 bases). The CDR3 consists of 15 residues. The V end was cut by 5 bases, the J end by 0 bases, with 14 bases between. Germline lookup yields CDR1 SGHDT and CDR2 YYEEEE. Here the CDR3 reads CASSPRRGVNTEAFF. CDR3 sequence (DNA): TGTGCCAGCAGTCCCCGTCGGGGGGTGAACACTGAAGCTTTCTTT.

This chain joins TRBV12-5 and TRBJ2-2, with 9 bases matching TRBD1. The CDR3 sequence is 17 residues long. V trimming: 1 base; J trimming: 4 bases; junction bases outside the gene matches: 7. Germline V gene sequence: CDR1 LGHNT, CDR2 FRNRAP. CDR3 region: CASGLGVQGAGTGELFF. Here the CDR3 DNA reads TGTGCTAGTGGTTTGGGCGTACAGGGGGCGGGCACCGGGGAGCTGTTTTTT.

CDR3 residues: CATSGARGHEQFF. In DNA form, the CDR3 reads TGTGCCACCAGCGGGGCTAGGGGGCATGAGCAGTTCTTC. The chain recombines TRBV15 with TRBJ2-1; 7 bases match TRBD1. Germline V gives CDR1 LNHNV, CDR2 YYDKDF (reference sequence). The CDR3 sequence is 13 residues long. The ends lost 5 bases at V and 8 bases at J; junction bases unmatched: 6.

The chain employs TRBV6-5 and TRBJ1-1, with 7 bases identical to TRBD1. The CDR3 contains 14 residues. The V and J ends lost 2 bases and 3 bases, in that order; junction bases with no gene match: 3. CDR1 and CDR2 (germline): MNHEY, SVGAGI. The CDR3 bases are TGTGCCAGCAGTTACGTAGGACAGGACACTGAAGCTTTCTTT. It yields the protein CASSYVGQDTEAFF.

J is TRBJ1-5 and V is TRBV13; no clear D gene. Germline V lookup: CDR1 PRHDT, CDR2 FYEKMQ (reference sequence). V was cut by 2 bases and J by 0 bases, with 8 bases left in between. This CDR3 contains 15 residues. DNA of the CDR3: TGTGCCAGCAGCTTATTCGGGAATAGCAATCAGCCCCAGCATTTT. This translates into CASSLFGNSNQPQHF.

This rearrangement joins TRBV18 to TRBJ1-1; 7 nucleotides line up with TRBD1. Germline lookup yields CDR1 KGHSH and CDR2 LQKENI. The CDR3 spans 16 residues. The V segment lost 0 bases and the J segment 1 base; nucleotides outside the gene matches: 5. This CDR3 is CASSPPGDSWNTEAFF. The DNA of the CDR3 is TGTGCCAGCTCACCACCGGGGGACAGTTGGAACACTGAAGCTTTCTTT. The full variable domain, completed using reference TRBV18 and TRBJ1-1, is NAGVMQNPRHLVRRRGQEARLRCSPMKGHSHVYWYRQLPEEGLKFMVYLQKENIIDESGMPKERFSAEFPKEGPSILRIQQVVRGDSAAYFCASSPPGDSWNTEAFFGQGTRLTVV.